Shown below are 21 T cell receptor beta chains from a single sample sequenced in a study of blood T cell repertoires in COVID-19. Libraries were prepared by immunoSEQ multiplex PCR; TCRdb keeps only in-frame clonotypes and omits some of them. The sample lists 200,000 to 250,000 clones; more than 75% were seen once. The specimen sequenced was peripheral blood. These receptors came from an elderly man with acute or convalescent COVID-19.

The V call is TRBV6-2 or TRBV6-3, the J call TRBJ2-7; D might be TRBD2 (5 bases). V was pared by 4 bases and J by 6 bases, with 13 bases between. In germline, CDR1 is MNHEY, CDR2 SVGEGT. The CDR3 loop spans 13 amino acids. This CDR3 is CASSSPGRGEQYF. DNA of the CDR3: TGTGCCAGCAGTTCGCCGGGAAGAGGCGAGCAGTACTTC.

The chain is built from TRBV4-3 and TRBJ1-6, with D perhaps matching TRBD1 (6 bases). The CDR3 loop spans 15 amino acids. V lost 4 bases and J 8 bases, leaving 15 bases between the germline ends. Germline V gives CDR1 LGHNA, CDR2 YSLEER. DNA for the CDR3: TGCGCCAGCAGCCTCAACAACAGGGCCGATTCACCCCTCCACTTT. The encoded protein is CASSLNNRADSPLHF.

A few counts support this clone. V and J are TRBV4-1 and TRBJ2-3; a weak D match, TRBD2 (5 bases). Germline values: CDR1 MGHRA, CDR2 YSYEKL. Trimming left V 0 bases short and J 0 bases short, with 10 bases between. This CDR3 is 16 amino acids long. This chain's CDR3 is CASSQDPAASTDTQYF. CDR3 nucleotide sequence: TGCGCCAGCAGCCAAGATCCAGCGGCTAGCACAGATACGCAGTATTTT.

Notes on this clone: Different DNA sequences within this sample yield the same CDR3. J is TRBJ2-1 and V is TRBV19; 10 nucleotides agree with TRBD2. Germline V gene lookup returns CDR1 LNHDA and CDR2 SQIVND (reference sequence). J lost 1 base, V lost 1 base, and 4 bases had no gene match. The CDR3 runs 17 residues. The CDR3 is CASSIGLAGVSYNEQFF. CDR3 bases: TGTGCCAGTAGTATAGGGCTAGCGGGAGTATCCTACAATGAGCAGTTCTTC.

V and J are TRBV19 and TRBJ1-6, with D possibly matching TRBD1 (6 bases). Looked up from germline, CDR1 is LNHDA and CDR2 is SQIVND (reference sequence). The CDR3 has 15 amino acids. Trimming cost V 3 bases and J 7 bases, with 13 bases left between them. The CDR3: CASSIGTRINSPLHF. CDR3 bases: TGTGCCAGTAGTATTGGGACACGGATCAATTCACCCCTCCACTTT.

This chain connects TRBV7-3 to TRBJ2-2, with TRBD1 identical over 9 bases. CDR3 length equals 17 residues. Germline assignment: CDR1 SGHTA and CDR2 FQGTGA. Trimming removed 1 base from V and 4 bases from J; junction bases left unmatched: 7. The CDR3 region has the DNA TGTGCCAGCAGCTTAATCGGGACAGGGCTTTCCACCGGGGAGCTGTTTTTT. Translated: CASSLIGTGLSTGELFF. The complete variable domain, with remaining parts taken from reference TRBV7-3 and TRBJ2-2, reads GAGVSQTPSNKVTEKGKYVELRCDPISGHTALYWYRQSLGQGPEFLIYFQGTGAADDSGLPNDRFFAVRPEGSVSTLKIQRTERGDSAVYLCASSLIGTGLSTGELFFGEGSRLTVL.

V gene TRBV5-1 combines with J gene TRBJ2-7, with 9 positions matching TRBD2. The CDR3 sequence is 15 residues long. Germline V lookup: CDR1 SGHRS, CDR2 YFSETQ. After removal of 0 bases from V and 5 bases from J, the junction contained 6 bases not matched to a gene. The CDR3 here is CASSLVGSGSDEQYF. DNA of the CDR3: TGCGCCAGCAGCTTGGTCGGTAGCGGGAGCGACGAGCAGTACTTC.

This chain joins TRBV3-1 (or the pseudogene TRBV3-2) and TRBJ2-1; 11 bases agree with TRBD2. Germline V gene sequence: CDR1 LGHDT, CDR2 YNNKEL (reference sequence). V trimming: 5 bases; J trimming: 4 bases; junction bases outside the gene matches: 7. This CDR3 is built from 16 residues. CDR3 loop: CASSSPGTSGYNEQFF. The CDR3 DNA reads TGTGCCAGCAGCTCACCCGGGACTAGCGGATACAATGAGCAGTTCTTC.

The CDR3 bases are TGTGCCAGTATTGGACAGGGGGACTATGGCTACACCTTC. Translating it yields CASIGQGDYGYTF. The chain joins TRBV19 to TRBJ1-2; 10 nucleotides line up with TRBD1. Germline CDR1 is LNHDA and CDR2 is SQIVND (reference sequence). The CDR3 consists of 13 residues. The J segment lost 3 bases and the V segment lost 7 bases, leaving 2 bases of the junction unmatched.

This clone was recorded once. The chain joins TRBV28 to TRBJ2-1; TRBD2 matches 11 bases. V lost 4 bases and J lost 1; bases outside the gene matches: 3. Germline V gene sequence: CDR1 MDHEN, CDR2 SYDVKM. CDR3 size: 16 residues. Here the CDR3 reads CASSSTSGGSYNEQFF. The CDR3 DNA sequence: TGTGCCAGCAGTTCAACTAGCGGGGGATCCTACAATGAGCAGTTCTTC. The entire variable domain, with the rest obtained from reference TRBV28 and TRBJ2-1, is as follows: DVKVTQSSRYLVKRTGEKVFLECVQDMDHENMFWYRQDPGLGLRLIYFSYDVKMKEKGDIPEGYSVSREKKERFSLILESASTNQTSMYLCASSSTSGGSYNEQFFGPGTRLTVL.

The CDR3 nucleotides are TGTGCCACCAGTGACCAAGACAGGGGGCTTAATGAGCAGTTCTTC. It is translated as CATSDQDRGLNEQFF. V and J are TRBV24-1 and TRBJ2-1; TRBD1 matches at 10 bases. In germline, CDR1 is KGHDR, CDR2 SFDVKD. The CDR3 spans 15 residues. Trimming took 4 bases from V and 7 from J; bases not matched to a gene: 6.

The CDR3 loop reads CASSSGLESGNTIYF. Here the CDR3 DNA reads TGTGCCAGCAGCTCCGGTCTAGAGTCTGGAAACACCATATATTTT. The V gene is TRBV5-4, the J gene TRBJ1-3; D is ambiguous. This CDR3 region has 15 residues. Deletions cut 3 bases from V and 1 base from J, with 11 bases between. Germline CDR1 and CDR2: SGHNT and YYREEE (reference sequence).

The CDR3 spells CASSFSTSGGSETQYF. Written as DNA, the CDR3 is TGTGCCAGCAGCTTCTCGACTAGCGGGGGGTCGGAGACCCAGTACTTC. The chain joins TRBV7-8 to TRBJ2-5; 13 nucleotides agree with TRBD2. V trimming: 3 bases; J trimming: 5 bases; junction bases outside the gene matches: 6. The CDR3 has 16 amino acids. Germline V gene sequence: CDR1 SGHVS, CDR2 FQNEAQ.

The chain uses TRBV28 and TRBJ2-1, with D possibly being TRBD2 (6 bases). Germline values: CDR1 MDHEN, CDR2 SYDVKM. Between the trimmed V and J ends, which lost 3 bases and 9 bases, there was a span of 18 bases. CDR3 length: 15 amino acids. CDR3 nucleotide sequence: TGTGCCAGCAGTTTTGGGCTGGGGCGGGATGGTGAGCAGTTCTTC. It specifies CASSFGLGRDGEQFF.

The chain employs TRBV6-2 or TRBV6-3 and TRBJ1-5; D call uncertain. The CDR3 extends over 17 amino acids. The germline V gene encodes CDR1 MNHEY and CDR2 SVGEGT. V lost 6 bases and J 0 bases, leaving 18 bases between the germline ends. CDR3 bases: TGTGCCAGCAGCCCTCTCGGGAGGGCCCATAGCAATCAGCCCCAGCATTTT. This gives the protein CASSPLGRAHSNQPQHF.

V and J are TRBV9 and TRBJ1-1, with 7 bases fitting TRBD1. J gave up 0 bases and V 7 bases, and 9 bases lay outside the gene matches. CDR1 is SGDLS and CDR2 is YYNGEE in the germline V gene. The CDR3 extends over 15 amino acids. The CDR3 coding sequence is TGTGCCAGCGGAGCTCCGGGACAGTTGAACACTGAAGCTTTCTTT. Translating gives CASGAPGQLNTEAFF.

The CDR3 coding sequence is TGTGCCAGCAGCCAAGCGGGATACTATGGCTACACCTTC. Protein product: CASSQAGYYGYTF. This chain connects TRBV3-1 (or the pseudogene TRBV3-2) to TRBJ1-2; D not resolved. Germline CDR1 and CDR2: LGHDT and YNNKEL (reference sequence). The CDR3 totals 13 residues. V lost 1 base and J 3 bases, leaving 6 bases between the germline ends.

This clone was seen a handful of times. The junction departs from the called germline gene at one end, perhaps through a read error. The gene calls are TRBV2 and TRBJ1-4; tentative D call: TRBD1 (5 bases). The V gene's germline CDR1 is SNHLY and CDR2 FYNNEI. The length of the CDR3 is 14 residues. The CDR3 DNA sequence: TGTGCCAGCAGTAGCACAGGCTCACCTGAAAACCTGTTTTTT. The encoded protein is CASSSTGSPENLFF.

The chain combines TRBV28 with TRBJ1-3; D might be TRBD1 (6 bases). Germline CDR1 MDHEN, CDR2 SYDVKM. V dropped 3 bases and J dropped 4 bases, with 19 bases sitting between them. CDR3 length: 17 residues. The CDR3 sequence is CASSFLGSGQRGNTIYF. The CDR3 bases are TGTGCCAGCAGTTTTTTAGGTTCGGGACAAAGGGGAAACACCATATATTTT.

The chain uses TRBV24-1 and TRBJ2-1; 10 bases line up with TRBD2. This CDR3 spans 16 amino acids. The germline V gene encodes CDR1 KGHDR and CDR2 SFDVKD. The ends lost 3 bases at V and 6 bases at J; junction bases unmatched: 7. The CDR3 is CATSDRAGGASNEQFF. CDR3 nucleotide sequence: TGTGCCACCAGTGATCGAGCGGGAGGGGCCTCCAATGAGCAGTTCTTC.

This chain uses TRBV28 with TRBJ1-2; maybe TRBD1 (5 bases). Germline V lookup: CDR1 MDHEN, CDR2 SYDVKM. The germline V and J ends were trimmed by 5 bases and 4 bases, with 14 bases remaining between them. The CDR3 covers 14 residues. CDR3 protein: CASSIAGGGYGYTF. CDR3 nucleotide sequence: TGTGCCAGCAGTATCGCGGGGGGTGGCTATGGCTACACCTTC.